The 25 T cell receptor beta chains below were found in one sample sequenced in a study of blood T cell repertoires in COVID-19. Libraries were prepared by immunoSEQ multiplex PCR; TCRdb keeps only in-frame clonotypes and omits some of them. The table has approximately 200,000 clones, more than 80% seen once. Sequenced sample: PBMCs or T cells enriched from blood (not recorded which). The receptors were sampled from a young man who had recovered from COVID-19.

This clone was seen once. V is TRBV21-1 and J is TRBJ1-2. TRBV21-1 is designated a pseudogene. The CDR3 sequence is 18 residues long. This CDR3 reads CASSRNRGSQMLNDGYTF. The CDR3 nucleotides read TGTGCCAGCAGTCGAAACCGGGGTTCGCAGATGTTAAACGATGGCTACACCTTC.

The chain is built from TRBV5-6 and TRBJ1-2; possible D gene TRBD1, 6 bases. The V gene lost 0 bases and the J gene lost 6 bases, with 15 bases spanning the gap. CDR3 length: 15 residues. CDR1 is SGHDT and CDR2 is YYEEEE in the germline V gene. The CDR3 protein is CASSLAKGVANGYTF. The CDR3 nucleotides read TGTGCCAGCAGCTTGGCTAAGGGGGTAGCCAATGGCTACACCTTC.

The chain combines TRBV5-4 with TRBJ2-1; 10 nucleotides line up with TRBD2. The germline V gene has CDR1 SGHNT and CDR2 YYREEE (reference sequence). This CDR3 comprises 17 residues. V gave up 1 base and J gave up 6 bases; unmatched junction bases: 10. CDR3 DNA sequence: TGTGCCAGCAGCTTGCAACGTGGAGCGGGGGGGTTCAATGAGCAGTTCTTC. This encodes CASSLQRGAGGFNEQFF.

CDR3 coding DNA: TGTGCCAGCAGCCAAGACCTAATTTCCTACGAGCAGTACTTC. Encoded protein: CASSQDLISYEQYF. The V call is TRBV4-2, the J call TRBJ2-7; D unclear. The V gene's germline CDR1 is LGHNA and CDR2 YNFKEQ. Trimming cost V 0 bases and J 1 base, with 7 bases left between them. The CDR3 contains 14 residues.

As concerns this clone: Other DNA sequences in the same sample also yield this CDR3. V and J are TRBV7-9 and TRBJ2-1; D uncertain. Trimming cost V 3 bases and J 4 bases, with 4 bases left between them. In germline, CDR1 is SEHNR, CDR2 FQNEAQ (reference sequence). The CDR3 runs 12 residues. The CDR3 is CASSFTYNEQFF. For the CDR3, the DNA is TGTGCCAGCAGCTTCACTTACAATGAGCAGTTCTTC.

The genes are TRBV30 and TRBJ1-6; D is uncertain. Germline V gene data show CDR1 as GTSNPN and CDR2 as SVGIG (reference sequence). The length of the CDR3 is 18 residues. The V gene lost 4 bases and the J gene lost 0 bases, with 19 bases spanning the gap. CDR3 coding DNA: TGTGCCTGGAAGGTCGGAGTGATAGGGAGCTCCTATAATTCACCCCTCCACTTT. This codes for CAWKVGVIGSSYNSPLHF.

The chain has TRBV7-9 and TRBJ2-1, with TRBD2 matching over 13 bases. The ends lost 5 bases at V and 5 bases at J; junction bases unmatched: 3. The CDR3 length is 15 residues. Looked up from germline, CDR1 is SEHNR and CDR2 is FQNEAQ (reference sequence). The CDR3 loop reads CASSPGTSGNNEQFF. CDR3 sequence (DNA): TGTGCCAGCAGCCCTGGGACTAGCGGGAACAATGAGCAGTTCTTC.

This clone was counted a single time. The DNA of the CDR3 is TGCAGCGCCGGGGGGGTGAACACTGAAGCTTTCTTT. This sequence encodes CSAGGVNTEAFF. V gene TRBV29-1 combines with J gene TRBJ1-1; D perhaps matches TRBD1 (5 bases). In germline, CDR1 is SQVTM, CDR2 ANQGSEA. Trimming cost V 7 bases and J 0 bases, with 9 bases left between them. The CDR3 has 12 residues.

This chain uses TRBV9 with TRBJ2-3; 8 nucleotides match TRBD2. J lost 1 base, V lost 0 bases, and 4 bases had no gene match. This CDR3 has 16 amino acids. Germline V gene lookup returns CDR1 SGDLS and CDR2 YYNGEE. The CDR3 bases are TGTGCCAGCAGCGTAGGATCGACTAGCGGCACAGATACGCAGTATTTT. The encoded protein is CASSVGSTSGTDTQYF.

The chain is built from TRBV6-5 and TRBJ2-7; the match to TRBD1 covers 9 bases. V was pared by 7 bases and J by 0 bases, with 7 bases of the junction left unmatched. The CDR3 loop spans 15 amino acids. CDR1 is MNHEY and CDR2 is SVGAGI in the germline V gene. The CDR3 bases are TGTGCCAGCACCCGAACGACAGGGGGCTCCTACGAGCAGTACTTC. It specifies CASTRTTGGSYEQYF.

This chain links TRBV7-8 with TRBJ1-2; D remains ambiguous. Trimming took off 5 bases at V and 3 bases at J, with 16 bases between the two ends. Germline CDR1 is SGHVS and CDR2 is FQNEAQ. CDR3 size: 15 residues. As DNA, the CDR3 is TGTGCCAGCAGCATTAGACCCACCGGGGACTATGGCTACACCTTC. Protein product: CASSIRPTGDYGYTF. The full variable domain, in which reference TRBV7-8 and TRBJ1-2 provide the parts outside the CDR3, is GAGVSQSPRYKVAKRGQDVALRCDPISGHVSLFWYQQALGQGPEFLTYFQNEAQLDKSGLPSDRFFAERPEGSVSTLKIQRTQQEDSAVYLCASSIRPTGDYGYTFGSGTRLTVV.

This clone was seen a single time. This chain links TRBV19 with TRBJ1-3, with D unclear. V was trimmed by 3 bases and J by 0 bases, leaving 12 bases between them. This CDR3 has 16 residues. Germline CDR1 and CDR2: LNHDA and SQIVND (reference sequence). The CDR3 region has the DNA TGTGCCAGTAGTATTACAACGCGGAGCTCTGGAAACACCATATATTTT. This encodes CASSITTRSSGNTIYF.

The CDR3 spells CATGTPTYEQYF. DNA of the CDR3: TGTGCCACCGGGACTCCGACCTACGAGCAGTACTTC. This chain joins TRBV10-3 and TRBJ2-7; D is possibly TRBD2 (6 bases). This CDR3 comprises 12 residues. Germline-derived CDR1 and CDR2 are ENHRY and SYGVKD. V was clipped by 10 bases and J by 2 bases, with 12 bases between them.

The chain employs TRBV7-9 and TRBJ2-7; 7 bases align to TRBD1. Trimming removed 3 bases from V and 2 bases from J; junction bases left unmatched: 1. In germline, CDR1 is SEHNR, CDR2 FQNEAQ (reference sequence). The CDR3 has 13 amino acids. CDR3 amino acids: CASSLGQPYEQYF. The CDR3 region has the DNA TGTGCCAGCAGCTTGGGACAGCCCTACGAGCAGTACTTC.

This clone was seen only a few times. This chain's CDR3 is CASSVPGQGRRYEQYF. The CDR3 nucleotides are TGTGCCAGCAGTGTCCCCGGACAGGGAAGAAGATACGAGCAGTACTTC. The rearrangement uses TRBV2 and TRBJ2-7; 8 positions match TRBD1. The CDR3 runs to 16 residues. With 4 bases clipped from V and 4 bases from J, the junction kept 12 bases outside the gene matches. Germline-derived CDR1 and CDR2 are SNHLY and FYNNEI.

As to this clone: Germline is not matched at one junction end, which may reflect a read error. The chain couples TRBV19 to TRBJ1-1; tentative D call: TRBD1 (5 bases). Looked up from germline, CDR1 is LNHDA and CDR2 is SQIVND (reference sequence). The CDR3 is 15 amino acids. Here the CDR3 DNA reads TGTGCCAGTAGTATGGGTGGCAGGGTGAAAACTGAAGCTTTCTTT. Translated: CASSMGGRVKTEAFF.

The CDR3 loop reads CSVEGGQAPNTEAFF. The CDR3 DNA reads TGCAGCGTTGAAGGGGGACAGGCGCCGAACACTGAAGCTTTCTTT. The V gene is TRBV29-1, the J gene TRBJ1-1; 8 bases agree with TRBD1. CDR3 size: 15 residues. The V gene's germline CDR1 is SQVTM and CDR2 ANQGSEA. Losses at the gene ends were 1 base for V and 1 base for J; bases not matched to a gene: 5.

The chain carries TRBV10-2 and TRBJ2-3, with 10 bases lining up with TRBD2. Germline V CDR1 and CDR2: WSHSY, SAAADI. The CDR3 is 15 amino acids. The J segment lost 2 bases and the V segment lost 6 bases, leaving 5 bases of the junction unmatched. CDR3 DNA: TGCGCCAGCAGACGACTAGCGGGCGACACAGATACGCAGTATTTT. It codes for CASRRLAGDTDTQYF.

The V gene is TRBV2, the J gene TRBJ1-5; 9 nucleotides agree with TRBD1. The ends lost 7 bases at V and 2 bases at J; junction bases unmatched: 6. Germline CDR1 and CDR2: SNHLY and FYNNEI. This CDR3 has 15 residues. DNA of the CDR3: TGTGCCAGCACGACAGGGGGATGGGGCAATCAGCCCCAGCATTTT. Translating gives CASTTGGWGNQPQHF.

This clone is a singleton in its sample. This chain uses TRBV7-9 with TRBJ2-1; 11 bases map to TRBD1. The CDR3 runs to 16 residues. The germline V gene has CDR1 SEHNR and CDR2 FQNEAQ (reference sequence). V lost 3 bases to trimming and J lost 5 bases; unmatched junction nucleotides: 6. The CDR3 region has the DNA TGTGCCAGCAGCTTCGCTGGACAGGGGGCGAACAATGAGCAGTTCTTC. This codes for CASSFAGQGANNEQFF.

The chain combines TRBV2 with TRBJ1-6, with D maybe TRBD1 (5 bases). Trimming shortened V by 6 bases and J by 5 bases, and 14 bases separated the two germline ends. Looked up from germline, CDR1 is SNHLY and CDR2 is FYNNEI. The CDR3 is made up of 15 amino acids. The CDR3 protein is CASRRDLKNNSPLHF. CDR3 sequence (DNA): TGTGCCAGCAGGCGGGACTTAAAGAATAATTCACCCCTCCACTTT. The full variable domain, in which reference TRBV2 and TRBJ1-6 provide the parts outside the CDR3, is EPEVTQTPSHQVTQMGQEVILRCVPISNHLYFYWYRQILGQKVEFLVSFYNNEISEKSEIFDDQFSVERPDGSNFTLKIRSTKLEDSAMYFCASRRDLKNNSPLHFGNGTRLTVT.

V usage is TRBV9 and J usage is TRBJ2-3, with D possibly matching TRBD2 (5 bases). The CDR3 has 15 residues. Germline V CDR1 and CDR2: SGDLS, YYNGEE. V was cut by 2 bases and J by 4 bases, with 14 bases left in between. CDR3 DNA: TGTGCCAGCAGCGTGCAACTAGGAGCCCCAGATACGCAGTATTTT. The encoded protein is CASSVQLGAPDTQYF. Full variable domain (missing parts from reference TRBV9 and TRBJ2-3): DSGVTQTPKHLITATGQRVTLRCSPRSGDLSVYWYQQSLDQGLQFLIQYYNGEERAKGNILERFSAQQFPDLHSELNLSSLELGDSALYFCASSVQLGAPDTQYFGPGTRLTVL.

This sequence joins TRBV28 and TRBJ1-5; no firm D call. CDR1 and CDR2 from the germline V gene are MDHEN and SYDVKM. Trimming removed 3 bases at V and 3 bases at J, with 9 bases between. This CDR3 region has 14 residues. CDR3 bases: TGTGCCAGCAGTTTTTCGGGGTTCAATCAGCCCCAGCATTTT. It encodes CASSFSGFNQPQHF.

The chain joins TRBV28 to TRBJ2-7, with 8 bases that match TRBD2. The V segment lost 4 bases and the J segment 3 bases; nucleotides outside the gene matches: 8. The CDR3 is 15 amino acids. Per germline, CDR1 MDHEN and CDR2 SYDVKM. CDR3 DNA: TGTGCCAGCAGTTCCCTGGGAAGCGGGAGCTACGAGCAGTACTTC. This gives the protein CASSSLGSGSYEQYF.

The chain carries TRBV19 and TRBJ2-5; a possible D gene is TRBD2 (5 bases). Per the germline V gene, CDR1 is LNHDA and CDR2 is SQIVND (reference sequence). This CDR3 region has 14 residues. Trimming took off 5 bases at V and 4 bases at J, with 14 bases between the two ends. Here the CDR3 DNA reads TGTGCCAGTAGTCCCCGGGCAGGAGGAGAGACCCAGTACTTC. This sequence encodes CASSPRAGGETQYF. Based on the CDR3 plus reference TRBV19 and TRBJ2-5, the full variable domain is DGGITQSPKYLFRKEGQNVTLSCEQNLNHDAMYWYRQDPGQGLRLIYYSQIVNDFQKGDIAEGYSVSREKKESFPLTVTSAQKNPTAFYLCASSPRAGGETQYFGPGTRLLVL.